The 24 T cell receptor beta chains below were found in one sample sequenced in a study of PD-1 blockade in classical Hodgkin lymphoma. Relapse was seen in all patients after autologous stem cell transplantation, and brentuximab vedotin exposure was variable. The assay was immunoSEQ multiplex PCR, and TCRdb's table has in-frame clones only and misses some. This repertoire shows approximately 100,000 clones, around nine tenths found once; its top ten account for approximately 2.8%. Sequenced here: peripheral blood mononuclear cells (PBMCs), sampled at baseline. The receptors shown here come from a human donor with classical Hodgkin lymphoma.

The chain uses TRBV7-9 and TRBJ1-5; no clear D gene. The germline V gene has CDR1 SEHNR and CDR2 FQNEAQ (reference sequence). The V gene lost 1 base and the J gene lost 4 bases, with 2 bases spanning the gap. This CDR3 comprises 12 residues. The CDR3, as DNA: TGTGCCAGCAGCTTAGAGAATCAGCCCCAGCATTTT. Translation: CASSLENQPQHF.

The chain joins TRBV11-3 to TRBJ2-2, with no clear D. V shed 4 bases and J shed 5 bases, with 5 bases lying between them. The V gene's germline CDR1 is SGHNT and CDR2 YENEEA. The CDR3 covers 12 residues. In DNA, the CDR3 is TGTGCCAGCAGCTACGATACCGGGGAGCTGTTTTTT. Encoded protein: CASSYDTGELFF.

The chain recombines TRBV10-1 with TRBJ2-7; 7 nucleotides align to TRBD2. CDR1 and CDR2 from the germline V gene are WNHNN and SYGVQD (reference sequence). This CDR3 contains 16 residues. The V gene end was trimmed by 8 bases and the J gene end by 5 bases; junction bases not matched to a gene: 18. CDR3 protein: CASLTSRRSFIHEQYF. The CDR3 region has the DNA TGCGCCAGCCTGACTAGCAGGAGGTCCTTTATCCACGAGCAGTACTTC.

The rearrangement joins TRBV27 to TRBJ1-2, with D possibly TRBD1 on 6 matching bases. V lost 5 bases and J 2 bases, leaving 12 bases between the germline ends. From germline, CDR1 is MNHEY and CDR2 SMNVEV (reference sequence). The CDR3 loop spans 14 amino acids. The chain's CDR3 is CASSKTGLNYGYTF. The CDR3 DNA follows: TGTGCCAGCAGTAAGACAGGCCTGAACTATGGCTACACCTTC.

This chain links TRBV5-5 with TRBJ2-5; 7 bases map to TRBD2. J gave up 5 bases and V 4 bases, and 11 bases lay outside the gene matches. Germline CDR1 is SGHKS and CDR2 is YYEKEE (reference sequence). This CDR3 spans 15 amino acids. CDR3 amino acids: CASSREAPVRETQYF. CDR3 sequence (DNA): TGTGCCAGCAGCCGGGAGGCCCCCGTCCGGGAGACCCAGTACTTC.

The chain is built from TRBV5-1 and TRBJ2-3, with D perhaps matching TRBD1 or TRBD2 (5 bases each). The germline gives CDR1 SGHRS, CDR2 YFSETQ. The CDR3 length is 14 residues. Trimming removed 4 bases from V and 6 bases from J, with 15 bases in between. The CDR3 nucleotides are TGCGCCAGCAGCACAATCCGAGGGACGGATACGCAGTATTTT. Its translation: CASSTIRGTDTQYF.

The chain carries TRBV7-6 and TRBJ2-7, with D possibly being TRBD2 (6 bases). Looked up from germline, CDR1 is SGHVS and CDR2 is FNYEAQ. With 4 bases removed from V and 2 bases from J, the gap between germline ends came to 15 bases. This CDR3 contains 15 residues. The CDR3 DNA reads TGTGCCAGCAGCTCCAGACTAGTCTCTCCCTACGAGCAGTACTTC. It yields the protein CASSSRLVSPYEQYF. Full variable domain (remainder filled in from reference TRBV7-6 and TRBJ2-7): GAGVSQSPRYKVTKRGQDVALRCDPISGHVSLYWYRQALGQGPEFLTYFNYEAQQDKSGLPNDRFSAERPEGSISTLTIQRTEQRDSAMYRCASSSRLVSPYEQYFGPGTRLTVT.

The chain carries TRBV6-1 and TRBJ2-2; 12 bases line up with TRBD2. The trim removed 6 bases at V and 7 bases at J, leaving 6 bases unmatched. Looked up from germline, CDR1 is MNHNS and CDR2 is SASEGT. CDR3 length: 15 amino acids. Here the CDR3 reads CASRGLAGYGGELFF. The CDR3, as DNA: TGTGCCAGCAGGGGACTAGCGGGCTACGGCGGGGAGCTGTTTTTT.

This clone was counted only a few times. The chain couples TRBV19 to TRBJ1-2; the match to TRBD1 covers 10 bases. The trim removed 5 bases at V and 8 bases at J, leaving 8 bases unmatched. Germline V lookup: CDR1 LNHDA, CDR2 SQIVND (reference sequence). The CDR3 loop spans 14 amino acids. The CDR3 sequence is CASSRTGGLYGYTF. The DNA of the CDR3 is TGTGCCAGTAGTCGGACAGGGGGTCTCTACGGCTACACCTTC.

This rearrangement joins TRBV19 to TRBJ2-7, with 7 bases that match TRBD1. With V trimmed by 3 bases and J by 6 bases, 14 bases remained unmatched. This CDR3 has 16 amino acids. From germline, CDR1 is LNHDA and CDR2 SQIVND (reference sequence). Here the CDR3 reads CASSIGAGGRMGEQYF. The CDR3 DNA sequence: TGTGCCAGTAGTATTGGGGCAGGGGGACGAATGGGCGAGCAGTACTTC. Supplemented by reference TRBV19 and TRBJ2-7, the full variable domain reads DGGITQSPKYLFRKEGQNVTLSCEQNLNHDAMYWYRQDPGQGLRLIYYSQIVNDFQKGDIAEGYSVSREKKESFPLTVTSAQKNPTAFYLCASSIGAGGRMGEQYFGPGTRLTVT.

V is TRBV27 and J is TRBJ1-2; D unresolved. CDR3 length equals 15 residues. In germline, CDR1 is MNHEY, CDR2 SMNVEV (reference sequence). Trimming left V 4 bases short and J 8 bases short, with 20 bases between. The CDR3 coding sequence is TGTGCCAGCAGTTCGACGGGAGGCTCCCCCTCGGGCTACACCTTC. It is translated as CASSSTGGSPSGYTF.

This clone has only a few counts. CDR3 bases: TGTGCCAGCAGCTCCTTTGAGGTTTGGGAAAAACTGTTTTTT. Its translation: CASSSFEVWEKLFF. This rearrangement joins TRBV7-9 to TRBJ1-4, with no clear D. CDR1 is SEHNR and CDR2 is FQNEAQ in the germline V gene (reference sequence). Trimming shortened V by 4 bases and J by 8 bases, and 14 bases separated the two germline ends. The CDR3 extends over 14 amino acids.

The chain joins TRBV10-2 to TRBJ1-5; D is perhaps TRBD1 (6 bases). The germline V gene encodes CDR1 WSHSY and CDR2 SAAADI. There are 17 residues in the CDR3. Trimming removed 3 bases from V and 6 bases from J, with 21 bases in between. CDR3 protein: CASSDPPGYRDGQPQHF. The CDR3 coding sequence is TGCGCCAGCAGTGACCCCCCCGGGTACAGGGACGGTCAGCCCCAGCATTTT.

V usage is TRBV30 and J usage is TRBJ1-3; tentative D call: TRBD1 (5 bases). The CDR3 has 16 amino acids. The germline V gene encodes CDR1 GTSNPN and CDR2 SVGIG (reference sequence). V shed 0 bases and J shed 0 bases, with 12 bases lying between them. The CDR3 nucleotides are TGTGCCTGGAGTGTCGGGTTTAGGGGCTCTGGAAACACCATATATTTT. This sequence encodes CAWSVGFRGSGNTIYF.

The genes are TRBV5-6 and TRBJ2-4; unclear D gene. V shed 4 bases and J shed 8 bases, with 16 bases lying between them. Germline-derived CDR1 and CDR2 are SGHDT and YYEEEE. The CDR3 length is 14 residues. CDR3 in DNA: TGTGCCAGCAGCCCCCCTGAGGCCGCGGACATTCAGTACTTC. This sequence encodes CASSPPEAADIQYF.

The chain employs TRBV6-5 and TRBJ1-2; TRBD1 aligns across 8 bases. V lost 4 bases, J lost 0 bases, and 4 bases stayed unmatched. Germline loops: CDR1 MNHEY, CDR2 SVGAGI. The CDR3 is 15 amino acids. The CDR3 reads CASSFQGAPNYGYTF. CDR3 nucleotides: TGTGCCAGCAGTTTCCAGGGGGCTCCTAACTATGGCTACACCTTC.

The chain uses TRBV27 and TRBJ1-1; the match to TRBD1 covers 9 bases. Germline V gene sequence: CDR1 MNHEY, CDR2 SMNVEV (reference sequence). This CDR3 contains 16 residues. The V gene end was trimmed by 4 bases and the J gene end by 4 bases; junction bases not matched to a gene: 10. The CDR3 nucleotides read TGTGCCAGCAGTTCCGAATTTGGGACAGGGAGCACTGAAGCTTTCTTT. The encoded protein is CASSSEFGTGSTEAFF.

The gene calls are TRBV5-4 and TRBJ2-7, with a tentative D call TRBD2 (6 bases). Trimming took 4 bases from V and 7 from J, leaving 24 bases between them. This CDR3 is built from 16 residues. CDR1 is SGHNT, CDR2 YYREEE, per germline (reference sequence). The CDR3 coding sequence is TGTGCCAGCAGCCCCCCTCCGGGGCAGGTGGCGGGGGAGCAGTACTTC. Encoded protein: CASSPPPGQVAGEQYF.

This chain joins TRBV18 and TRBJ1-4; 10 nucleotides match TRBD1. Germline CDR1 and CDR2: KGHSH and LQKENI. CDR3 size: 20 residues. J lost 3 bases, V lost 3 bases, and 16 bases had no gene match. The CDR3 bases are TGTGCCAGCTCACCTAAACCCTCGGGACAGGGGAAGGAGGCTAATGAAAAACTGTTTTTT. It translates to CASSPKPSGQGKEANEKLFF.

The chain employs TRBV27 and TRBJ2-3; no definite D call. The CDR3 has 16 residues. CDR1 is MNHEY and CDR2 is SMNVEV in the germline V gene (reference sequence). The ends were cut back, 4 bases at V and 2 bases at J, with 16 bases in the middle. The CDR3 loop reads CASSWMASTYTDTQYF. CDR3 DNA sequence: TGTGCCAGCAGTTGGATGGCGTCGACTTACACAGATACGCAGTATTTT.

The rearrangement links TRBV30 to TRBJ2-5; no clear D. Germline lookup yields CDR1 GTSNPN and CDR2 SVGIG (reference sequence). Trimming took 2 bases from V and 4 from J, leaving 5 bases between them. This CDR3 is built from 11 residues. Written as DNA, the CDR3 is TGTGCCTGGAGTCCGCGAGAGACCCAGTACTTC. Its translation: CAWSPRETQYF.

The chain is built from TRBV2 and TRBJ1-2; D is uncertain. Looked up from germline, CDR1 is SNHLY and CDR2 is FYNNEI. Trimming shortened V by 9 bases and J by 4 bases, and 12 bases separated the two germline ends. The CDR3 runs 12 residues. Here the CDR3 DNA reads TGTGCCAGTTCCGGGTCCATCTATGGCTACACCTTC. Amino acid sequence: CASSGSIYGYTF.

This chain links TRBV4-1 with TRBJ2-1; D gene uncertain. V was pared by 0 bases and J by 0 bases, with 6 bases between. Germline loops: CDR1 MGHRA, CDR2 YSYEKL. The CDR3 contains 15 residues. The chain's CDR3 is CASSQEHSSYNEQFF. CDR3 coding DNA: TGCGCCAGCAGCCAAGAGCACAGCTCCTACAATGAGCAGTTCTTC.

This chain connects TRBV4-1 to TRBJ2-7; D unresolved. The CDR3 has 14 amino acids. CDR1 is MGHRA and CDR2 is YSYEKL in the germline V gene. V was clipped by 0 bases and J by 3 bases, with 9 bases between them. The CDR3 coding sequence is TGCGCCAGCAGCCAAGAACGGGTTGGCTACGAGCAGTACTTC. Amino acid sequence: CASSQERVGYEQYF.